The rows below give T cell receptor beta chains drawn from one sample of a study of CD4 T cells in lung cancer. What these receptors recognize is not known. Data came from immunoSEQ multiplex PCR; TCRdb stores just in-frame clones and leaves some out. The repertoire holds some 2,000 clones, with 71% as singletons. Sequenced: a CD4+ T cell line or clone grown in culture. These receptors were taken from a woman aged 60-75 years with non-small cell lung cancer. Some clones in this sample may be carry-over from other donors' samples. Both conserved end residues are part of each CDR3. Each record gives: CDR3 DNA, CDR3 protein, clone size, V gene, D gene, J gene, CDR3 length. A D gene is named only where the DNA matches it firmly. Clone size is not always given. Where it is, it says once, few, many or a class for expanded clones.

DNA: TGTGCCAGCAGTGCTAACAGTAACAATGAGCAGTTCTTC; CDR3: CASSANSNNEQFF; size: NA; V: TRBV2; D: NA; J: TRBJ2-1; length: 13
DNA: TGTGCCAGCTCACCGGCGGGAGCTAGGACAGATACGCAGTATTTT; CDR3: CASSPAGARTDTQYF; size: NA; V: TRBV18; D: TRBD2; J: TRBJ2-3; length: 15
DNA: TGTGCCAGCAGCTCCCGAACAGTTTTCTCTGGAAACACCATATATTTT; CDR3: CASSSRTVFSGNTIYF; size: NA; V: TRBV5-6; D: NA; J: TRBJ1-3; length: 16
DNA: TGTGCCAGCAGCCAATACAGGAGCTCCTATAATTCACCCCTCCACTTT; CDR3: CASSQYRSSYNSPLHF; size: few; V: TRBV7-6; D: NA; J: TRBJ1-6; length: 16
DNA: TGTGCCAGCTCATTGGACAGTGGTAACTATGGCTACACCTTC; CDR3: CASSLDSGNYGYTF; size: NA; V: TRBV18; D: NA; J: TRBJ1-2; length: 14
DNA: TGTGCCAGCAGCTTGTCCGGGAGAGGCGGAGAGACCCAGTACTTC; CDR3: CASSLSGRGGETQYF; size: NA; V: TRBV5-4; D: NA; J: TRBJ2-5; length: 15
DNA: TGTGCCAGTAGTATGGCGGCAGGGTGGAACGAGCAGTACTTC; CDR3: CASSMAAGWNEQYF; size: NA; V: TRBV19; D: NA; J: TRBJ2-7; length: 14
DNA: TGTGCCAGCAGTGTGGAGCGCGAGCAGTACTTC; CDR3: CASSVEREQYF; size: few; V: TRBV2; D: NA; J: TRBJ2-7; length: 11
DNA: TGTGCCAGCAGCTTAATTAGCACTAGCGGGGGGCTTGACTTC; CDR3: CASSLISTSGGLDF; size: NA; V: TRBV11-2; D: TRBD2; J: TRBJ2-5; length: 14
DNA: TGCAGCGTTTACCACCGGGACAGGGGGTGGGAGACCCAGTACTTC; CDR3: CSVYHRDRGWETQYF; size: NA; V: TRBV29-1; D: TRBD1; J: TRBJ2-5; length: 15